What follows is one T cell receptor beta chain and its context. Its antigen is not known. The sample belongs to a study of OX40 agonist ivuxolimab in advanced cancers. At the level of the study: The diagnoses of dose-escalation patients were hepatocellular carcinoma, melanoma, renal cell or head and neck cancer. Study conclusions and caveats: At 0.1 to 3.0 mg/kg, clonal expansion of CD4+ and CD8+ blood T cells had occurred by week 6. Expansion of clones was among the lowest in partial responders at 0.1-3.0 mg/kg.

CDR3 length: 16 amino acids. CDR1 MDHEN and CDR2 SYDVKM come from the germline V gene. Trimming removed 7 bases at V and 1 base at J, with 19 bases between. Produced via immunoSEQ multiplex PCR; TCRdb's table is partial and in-frame only. The data hold roughly 80,000 clones, with around 87% observed a single time. The receptor's source is an adult with an advanced solid tumor such as melanoma, head and neck, liver or kidney cancer. The V gene is TRBV28, the J gene TRBJ1-2; D call uncertain. Sequenced material: CD4+ or CD8+ T cells sorted from blood, taken in a trial of the OX40 agonist ivuxolimab. The CDR3 here is CASTRGGKPYNYGYTF. The DNA for the CDR3 is TGTGCCAGCACCCGGGGAGGTAAACCCTATAACTATGGCTACACCTTC.